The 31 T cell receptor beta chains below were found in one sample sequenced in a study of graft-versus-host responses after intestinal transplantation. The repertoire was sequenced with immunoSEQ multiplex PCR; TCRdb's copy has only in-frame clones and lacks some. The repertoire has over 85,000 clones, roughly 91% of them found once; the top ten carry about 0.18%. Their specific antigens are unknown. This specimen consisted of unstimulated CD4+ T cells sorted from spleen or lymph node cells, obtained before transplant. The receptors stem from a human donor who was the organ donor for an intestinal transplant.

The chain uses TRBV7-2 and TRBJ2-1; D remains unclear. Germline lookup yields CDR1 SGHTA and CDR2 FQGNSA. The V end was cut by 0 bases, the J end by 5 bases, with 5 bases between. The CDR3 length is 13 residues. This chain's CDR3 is CASSLAANNEQFF. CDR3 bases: TGTGCCAGCAGCTTAGCGGCCAACAATGAGCAGTTCTTC.

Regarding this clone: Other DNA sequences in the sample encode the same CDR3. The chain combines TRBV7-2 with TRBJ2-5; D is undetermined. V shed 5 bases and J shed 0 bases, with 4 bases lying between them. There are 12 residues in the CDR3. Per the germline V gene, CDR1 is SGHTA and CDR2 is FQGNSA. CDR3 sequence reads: CASSPYQETQYF. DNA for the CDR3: TGTGCCAGCAGCCCCTACCAAGAGACCCAGTACTTC.

The CDR3 sequence is CASSLGGQNYGYTF. CDR3 DNA: TGTGCCAGCAGCTTAGGAGGGCAGAACTATGGCTACACCTTC. The chain combines TRBV7-8 with TRBJ1-2; no clear D. Trimming took off 1 base at V and 2 bases at J, with 8 bases between the two ends. The CDR3 consists of 14 residues. The germline gives CDR1 SGHVS, CDR2 FQNEAQ.

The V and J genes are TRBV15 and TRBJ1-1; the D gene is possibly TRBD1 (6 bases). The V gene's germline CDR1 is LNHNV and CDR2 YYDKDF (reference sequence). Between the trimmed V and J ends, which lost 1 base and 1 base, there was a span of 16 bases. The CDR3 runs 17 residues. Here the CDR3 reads CATSRATSGQGNTEAFF. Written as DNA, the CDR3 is TGTGCCACCAGCAGAGCGACGTCGGGACAAGGGAACACTGAAGCTTTCTTT.

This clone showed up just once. The CDR3 reads CAWSGQSSTEAFF. DNA for the CDR3: TGTGCCTGGAGTGGGCAGTCGTCCACTGAAGCTTTCTTT. The chain uses TRBV30 and TRBJ1-1, with D hard to call. Germline lookup yields CDR1 GTSNPN and CDR2 SVGIG (reference sequence). V gave up 1 base and J gave up 4 bases, with 10 bases separating them. The CDR3 has 13 amino acids.

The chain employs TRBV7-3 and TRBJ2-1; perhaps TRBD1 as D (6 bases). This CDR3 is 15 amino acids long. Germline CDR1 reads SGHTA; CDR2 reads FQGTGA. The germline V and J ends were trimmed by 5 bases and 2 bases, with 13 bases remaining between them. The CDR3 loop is CASSQQGIPYNEQFF. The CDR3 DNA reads TGTGCCAGCAGCCAACAGGGAATCCCCTACAATGAGCAGTTCTTC.

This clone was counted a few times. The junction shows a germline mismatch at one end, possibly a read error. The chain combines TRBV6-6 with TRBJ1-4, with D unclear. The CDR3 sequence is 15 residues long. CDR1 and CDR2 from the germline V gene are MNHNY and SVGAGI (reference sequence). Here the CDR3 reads CASSYYLRRDEKLFF. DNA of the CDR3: TGTGCCAGCAGCTACTACTTAAGGCGGGATGAAAAACTGTTTTTT.

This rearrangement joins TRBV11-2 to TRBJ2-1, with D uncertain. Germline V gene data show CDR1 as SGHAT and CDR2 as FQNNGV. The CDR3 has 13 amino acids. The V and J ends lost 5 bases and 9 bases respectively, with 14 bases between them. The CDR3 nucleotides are TGTGCCAGCAGCCCCGCTACTGAGCTTGAGCAGTTCTTC. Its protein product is CASSPATELEQFF.

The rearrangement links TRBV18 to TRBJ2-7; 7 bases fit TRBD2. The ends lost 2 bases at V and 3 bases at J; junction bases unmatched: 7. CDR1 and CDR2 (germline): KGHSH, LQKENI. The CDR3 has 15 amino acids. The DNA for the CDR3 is TGTGCCAGCTCACCATCCCGGGGGGAATACTACGAGCAGTACTTC. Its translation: CASSPSRGEYYEQYF.

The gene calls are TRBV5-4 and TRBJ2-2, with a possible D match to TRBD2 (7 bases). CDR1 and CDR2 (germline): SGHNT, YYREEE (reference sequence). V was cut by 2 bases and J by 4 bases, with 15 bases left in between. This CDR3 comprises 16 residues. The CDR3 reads CASSLIGGVVTGELFF. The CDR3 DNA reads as TGTGCCAGCAGCTTAATAGGGGGGGTCGTCACCGGGGAGCTGTTTTTT.

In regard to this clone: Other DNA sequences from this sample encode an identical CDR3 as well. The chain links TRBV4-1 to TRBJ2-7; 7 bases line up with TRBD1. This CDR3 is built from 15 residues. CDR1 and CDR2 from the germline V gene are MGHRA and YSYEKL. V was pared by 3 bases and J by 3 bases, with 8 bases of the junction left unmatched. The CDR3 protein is CASSQRGTASYEQYF. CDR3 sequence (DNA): TGCGCCAGCAGCCAGAGAGGGACAGCAAGCTACGAGCAGTACTTC.

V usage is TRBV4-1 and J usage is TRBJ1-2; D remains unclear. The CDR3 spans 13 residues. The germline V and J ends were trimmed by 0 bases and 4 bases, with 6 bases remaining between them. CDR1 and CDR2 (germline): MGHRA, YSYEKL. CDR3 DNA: TGCGCCAGCAGCCAAGATAGTTTCTATGGCTACACCTTC. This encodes CASSQDSFYGYTF.

CDR3 coding DNA: TGTGCCAGCAGCTCGCTCGGACAGGGGGCGAGTGGGTCCACCGGGGAGCTGTTTTTT. Its protein product is CASSSLGQGASGSTGELFF. This chain links TRBV7-9 with TRBJ2-2, with 11 bases that match TRBD1. There are 19 residues in the CDR3. The ends lost 4 bases at V and 4 bases at J; junction bases unmatched: 14. Per the germline V gene, CDR1 is SEHNR and CDR2 is FQNEAQ (reference sequence).

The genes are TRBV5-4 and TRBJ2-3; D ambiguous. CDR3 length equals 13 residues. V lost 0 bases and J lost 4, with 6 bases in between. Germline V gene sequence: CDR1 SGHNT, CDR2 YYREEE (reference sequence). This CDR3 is CASSLVSSDTQYF. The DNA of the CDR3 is TGTGCCAGCAGCTTGGTCTCTTCAGATACGCAGTATTTT.

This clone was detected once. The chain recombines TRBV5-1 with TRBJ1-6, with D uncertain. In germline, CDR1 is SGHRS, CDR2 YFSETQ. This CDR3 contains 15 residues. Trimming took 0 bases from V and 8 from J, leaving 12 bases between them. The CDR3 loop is CASSLGGPIDSPLHF. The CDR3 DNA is TGCGCCAGCAGCTTGGGAGGGCCTATAGATTCACCCCTCCACTTT. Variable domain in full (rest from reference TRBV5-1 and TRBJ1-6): KAGVTQTPRYLIKTRGQQVTLSCSPISGHRSVSWYQQTPGQGLQFLFEYFSETQRNKGNFPGRFSGRQFSNSRSEMNVSTLELGDSALYLCASSLGGPIDSPLHFGNGTRLTVT.

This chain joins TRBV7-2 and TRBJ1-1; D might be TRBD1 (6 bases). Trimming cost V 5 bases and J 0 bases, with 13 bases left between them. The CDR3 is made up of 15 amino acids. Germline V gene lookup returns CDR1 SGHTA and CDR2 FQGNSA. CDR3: CASSPRTVMNTEAFF. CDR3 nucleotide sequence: TGTGCCAGCAGCCCCCGGACAGTCATGAACACTGAAGCTTTCTTT.

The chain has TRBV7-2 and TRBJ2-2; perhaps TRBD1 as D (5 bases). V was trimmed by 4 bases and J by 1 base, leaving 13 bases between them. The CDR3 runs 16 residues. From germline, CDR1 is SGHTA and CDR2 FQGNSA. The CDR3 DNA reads TGTGCCAGCAGCTCGTACAGACAGTTGAACACCGGGGAGCTGTTTTTT. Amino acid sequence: CASSSYRQLNTGELFF.

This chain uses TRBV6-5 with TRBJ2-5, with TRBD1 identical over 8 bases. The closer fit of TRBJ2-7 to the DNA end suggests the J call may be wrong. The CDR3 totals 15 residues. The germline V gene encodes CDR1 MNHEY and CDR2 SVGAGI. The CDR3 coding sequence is TGTGCCAGCAGTCCGAAGCCTACAGGGGGTGTCGAGCAGTACTTC. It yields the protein CASSPKPTGGVEQYF.

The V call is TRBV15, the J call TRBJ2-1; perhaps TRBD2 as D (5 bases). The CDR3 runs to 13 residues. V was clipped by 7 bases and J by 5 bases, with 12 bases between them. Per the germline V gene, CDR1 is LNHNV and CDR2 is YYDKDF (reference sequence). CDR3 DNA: TGTGCCACCAAGTCGGGGATAAACAATGAGCAGTTCTTC. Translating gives CATKSGINNEQFF.

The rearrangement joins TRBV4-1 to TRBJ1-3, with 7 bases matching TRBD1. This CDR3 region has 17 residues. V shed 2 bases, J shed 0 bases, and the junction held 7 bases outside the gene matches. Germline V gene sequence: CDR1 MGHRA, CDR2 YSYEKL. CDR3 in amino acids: CASSQTGVQSSGNTIYF. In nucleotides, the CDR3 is TGCGCCAGCAGCCAAACAGGGGTCCAGAGCTCTGGAAACACCATATATTTT.

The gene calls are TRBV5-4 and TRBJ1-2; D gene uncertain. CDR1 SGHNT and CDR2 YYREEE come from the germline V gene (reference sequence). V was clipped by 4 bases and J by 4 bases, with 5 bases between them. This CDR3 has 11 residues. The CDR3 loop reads CASSAGYGYTF. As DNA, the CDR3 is TGTGCCAGCAGCGCCGGCTATGGCTACACCTTC.

The CDR3 loop reads CASSLAFTYEQYF. CDR3 nucleotide sequence: TGTGCCAGCAGCTTAGCTTTTACCTACGAGCAGTACTTC. This rearrangement joins TRBV7-2 to TRBJ2-7; D is unresolved. In germline, CDR1 is SGHTA, CDR2 FQGNSA. Deletions cut 0 bases from V and 2 bases from J, with 5 bases between. The CDR3 runs 13 residues. The full variable domain, with the rest looked up from reference TRBV7-2 and TRBJ2-7, is GAGVSQSPSNKVTEKGKDVELRCDPISGHTALYWYRQSLGQGLEFLIYFQGNSAPDKSGLPSDRFSAERTGGSVSTLTIQRTQQEDSAVYLCASSLAFTYEQYFGPGTRLTVT.

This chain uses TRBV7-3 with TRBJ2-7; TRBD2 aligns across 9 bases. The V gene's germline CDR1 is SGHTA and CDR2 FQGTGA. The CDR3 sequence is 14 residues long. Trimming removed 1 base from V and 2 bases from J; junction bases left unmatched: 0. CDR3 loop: CASSLSGGAYEQYF. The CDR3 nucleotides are TGTGCCAGCAGCTTAAGCGGGGGGGCCTACGAGCAGTACTTC.

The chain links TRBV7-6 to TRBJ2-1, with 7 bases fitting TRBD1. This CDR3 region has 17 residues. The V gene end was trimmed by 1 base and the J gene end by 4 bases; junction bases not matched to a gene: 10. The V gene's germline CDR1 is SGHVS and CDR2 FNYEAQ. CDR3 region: CASSLVGRDRLYNEQFF. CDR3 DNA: TGTGCCAGCAGCTTAGTAGGCCGGGACAGACTTTACAATGAGCAGTTCTTC.

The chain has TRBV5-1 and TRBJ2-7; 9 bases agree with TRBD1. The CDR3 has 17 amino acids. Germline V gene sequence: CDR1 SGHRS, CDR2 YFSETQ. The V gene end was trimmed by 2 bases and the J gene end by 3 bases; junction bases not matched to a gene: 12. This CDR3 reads CASSFPLPGTGLYEQYF. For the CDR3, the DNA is TGCGCCAGCAGCTTTCCCCTTCCCGGGACAGGGCTCTACGAGCAGTACTTC.

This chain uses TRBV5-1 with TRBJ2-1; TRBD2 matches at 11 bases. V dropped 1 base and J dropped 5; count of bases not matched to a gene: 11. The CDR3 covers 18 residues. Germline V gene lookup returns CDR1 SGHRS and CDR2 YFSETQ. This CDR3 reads CASSLTSGGLFTNNEQFF. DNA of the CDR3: TGCGCCAGCAGCTTGACTAGCGGGGGCCTTTTTACAAACAATGAGCAGTTCTTC.

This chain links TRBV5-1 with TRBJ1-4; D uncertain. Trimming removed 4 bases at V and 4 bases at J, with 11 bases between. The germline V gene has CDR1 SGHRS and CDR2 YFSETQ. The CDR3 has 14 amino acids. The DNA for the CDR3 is TGCGCCAGCAGCGCGGGAGTTGGTAATGAAAAACTGTTTTTT. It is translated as CASSAGVGNEKLFF.

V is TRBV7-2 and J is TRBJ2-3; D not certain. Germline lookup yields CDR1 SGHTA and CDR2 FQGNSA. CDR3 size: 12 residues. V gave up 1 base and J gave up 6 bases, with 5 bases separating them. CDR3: CASSLGPDTQYF. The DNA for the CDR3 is TGTGCCAGCAGCTTAGGTCCGGATACGCAGTATTTT.

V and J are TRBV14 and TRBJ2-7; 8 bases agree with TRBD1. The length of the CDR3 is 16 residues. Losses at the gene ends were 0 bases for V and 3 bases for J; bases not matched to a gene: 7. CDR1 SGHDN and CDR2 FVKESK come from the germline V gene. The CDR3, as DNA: TGTGCCAGCAGCCAAGATCCCGGACAGGGTTACTACGAGCAGTACTTC. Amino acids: CASSQDPGQGYYEQYF.

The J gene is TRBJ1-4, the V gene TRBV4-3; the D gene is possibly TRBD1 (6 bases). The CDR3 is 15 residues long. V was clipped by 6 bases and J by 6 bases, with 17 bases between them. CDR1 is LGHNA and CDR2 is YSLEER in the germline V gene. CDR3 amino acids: CASRATGTTYEKLFF. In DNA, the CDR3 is TGCGCCAGCAGGGCGACCGGGACAACCTATGAAAAACTGTTTTTT.

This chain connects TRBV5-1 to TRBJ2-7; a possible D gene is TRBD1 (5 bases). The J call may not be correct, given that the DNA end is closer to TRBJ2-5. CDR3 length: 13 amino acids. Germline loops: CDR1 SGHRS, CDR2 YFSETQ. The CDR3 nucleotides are TGCGCCAGCAGCTTGGTTGGCCAGGGGACCCAGTACTTC. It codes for CASSLVGQGTQYF.